A single sample gave rise to the 5 T cell receptor beta chains below, sequenced in a study of T cell responses to AZD1222 COVID-19 vaccine. Assay used: immunoSEQ multiplex PCR; TCRdb lists only in-frame clones, some missing. The profile shows 100,000 or so clones, 85% to 90% of them singletons. The material was peripheral blood, obtained on day 0 of AZD1222 vaccination. The receptors stem from an adult in good health.

This sequence joins TRBV5-1 and TRBJ2-3, with D possibly TRBD2 on 5 matching bases. The V end was cut by 1 base, the J end by 0 bases, with 9 bases between. CDR1 and CDR2 (germline): SGHRS, YFSETQ. The CDR3 runs 15 residues. The CDR3 loop reads CASSLQRASTDTQYF. CDR3 bases: TGCGCCAGCAGCTTGCAGAGGGCTAGCACAGATACGCAGTATTTT.

This rearrangement joins TRBV4-3 to TRBJ1-3, with 9 bases lining up with TRBD1. Per germline, CDR1 LGHNA and CDR2 YSLEER. This CDR3 comprises 20 residues. V was clipped by 4 bases and J by 7 bases; unmatched bases: 23. The CDR3 here is CASSRYLGTGSRAAGNTIYF. The CDR3 coding sequence is TGCGCCAGCAGCCGATATCTCGGGACAGGGAGCAGGGCTGCCGGGAACACCATATATTTT.

This clone occurred a few times. The V and J genes are TRBV11-2 and TRBJ2-3; TRBD2 matches at 7 bases. CDR1 is SGHAT and CDR2 is FQNNGV in the germline V gene. The CDR3 has 15 residues. V lost 5 bases and J lost 6; bases outside the gene matches: 11. The DNA of the CDR3 is TGTGCCAGCAGCCCGGTTCGGGGGGTATCGGATACGCAGTATTTT. It translates to CASSPVRGVSDTQYF.

The rearrangement links TRBV7-6 to TRBJ2-1; 9 nucleotides agree with TRBD2. This CDR3 is built from 15 residues. The V and J ends lost 1 base and 4 bases, in that order; junction bases with no gene match: 2. Germline assignment: CDR1 SGHVS and CDR2 FNYEAQ. The CDR3 DNA reads as TGTGCCAGCAGCTTAGGTAGCGGGAGTTACAATGAGCAGTTCTTC. It specifies CASSLGSGSYNEQFF.

The V and J genes are TRBV6-6 and TRBJ1-5; D is unclear. The CDR3 is 14 amino acids. The germline V and J ends were trimmed by 2 bases and 2 bases, with 7 bases remaining between them. Per germline, CDR1 MNHNY and CDR2 SVGAGI (reference sequence). CDR3 loop: CASSYNGRNQPQHF. CDR3 nucleotides: TGTGCCAGCAGTTACAATGGACGCAATCAGCCCCAGCATTTT.